This T cell receptor beta chain was documented in a study of CD8 T cells in Susac syndrome. Treatment-naive patients with stable or active relapsing-remitting disease were the multiple sclerosis controls. RNA, at about 0.5 to 1 ug, was reverse transcribed with random hexamers. TCRdb independently ran MiXCR on the immunoSEQ multiplex PCR reads; one entry per CDR3 protein. The sample comprises approximately 230,000 distinct CDR3 sequences, 85% to 95% of which are singletons, and less than 0.075% rests with the top ten. This TCR was recovered from a human donor with multiple sclerosis. Sequencing used CD4+ T cells from PBMCs.

CDR3 bases: TGTGCTAGTGGTTTGTCTACGGGGACAGGGTACACCTTC. Amino acids: CASGLSTGTGYTF. The chain carries TRBV12-5 and TRBJ1-2; 9 bases map to TRBD1. V trimming: 2 bases; J trimming: 11 bases; junction bases outside the gene matches: 6. Germline loops: CDR1 LGHNT, CDR2 FRNRAP. This CDR3 spans 13 amino acids.